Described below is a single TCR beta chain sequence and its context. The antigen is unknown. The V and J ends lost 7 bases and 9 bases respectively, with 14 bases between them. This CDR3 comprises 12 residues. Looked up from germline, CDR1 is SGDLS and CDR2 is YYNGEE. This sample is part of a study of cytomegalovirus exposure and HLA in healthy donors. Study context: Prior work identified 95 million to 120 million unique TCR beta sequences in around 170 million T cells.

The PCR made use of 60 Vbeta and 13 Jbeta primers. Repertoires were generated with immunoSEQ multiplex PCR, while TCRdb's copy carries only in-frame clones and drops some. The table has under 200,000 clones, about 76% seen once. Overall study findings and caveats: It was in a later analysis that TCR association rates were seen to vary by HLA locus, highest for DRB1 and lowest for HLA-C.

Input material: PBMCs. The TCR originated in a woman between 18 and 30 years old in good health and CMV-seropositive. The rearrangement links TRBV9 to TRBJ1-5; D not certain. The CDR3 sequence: CASLPLLSPQHF. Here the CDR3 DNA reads TGTGCCAGCTTGCCCTTACTGTCGCCCCAGCATTTT.